Each of the 26 T cell receptor beta chains below was sequenced from the same sample in a study of T cell responses to AZD1222 COVID-19 vaccine. Using immunoSEQ multiplex PCR, the repertoire was profiled, and TCRdb retains in-frame clones only, with some absent. Among about 150,000 clones listed, roughly nine tenths were seen once. Sequenced here: peripheral blood, sampled on day 0 of AZD1222 vaccination. The receptors were gathered from an adult in good health.

The chain employs TRBV19 and TRBJ2-3, with 8 bases aligning to TRBD2. J gave up 2 bases and V 8 bases, and 6 bases lay outside the gene matches. Germline loops: CDR1 LNHDA, CDR2 SQIVND (reference sequence). This CDR3 has 14 amino acids. CDR3 protein: CASSSGGYTDTQYF. Here the CDR3 DNA reads TGTGCCAGTTCGAGCGGGGGCTACACAGATACGCAGTATTTT.

This clone was found a few times. The gene calls are TRBV5-4 and TRBJ1-6; 10 bases are a match to TRBD1. Germline CDR1 reads SGHNT; CDR2 reads YYREEE (reference sequence). V lost 5 bases, J lost 5 bases, and 13 bases stayed unmatched. The CDR3 is 18 amino acids. CDR3 bases: TGTGCCAGCAGTTTGAGGTGGGACAGGGGTCCAGATAATTCACCCCTCCACTTT. Translated, it gives CASSLRWDRGPDNSPLHF.

This sequence joins TRBV6-2 or TRBV6-3 and TRBJ2-7; D is uncertain. The V end was cut by 2 bases, the J end by 3 bases, with 14 bases between. This CDR3 region has 15 residues. In germline, CDR1 is MNHEY, CDR2 SVGEGT. In nucleotides, the CDR3 is TGTGCCAGCAGTTACAAAGGGTCACCTTACTACGAGCAGTACTTC. It is translated as CASSYKGSPYYEQYF.

This sequence joins TRBV6-1 and TRBJ1-1; no clear D gene. V lost 7 bases and J lost 5, with 17 bases in between. This CDR3 has 14 residues. From germline, CDR1 is MNHNS and CDR2 SASEGT. The CDR3 DNA follows: TGTGCCAGCACCGTCGACAACCGTCGGACTGAAGCTTTCTTT. Its translation: CASTVDNRRTEAFF.

The rearrangement links TRBV28 to TRBJ2-4; D gene uncertain. With 6 bases removed from V and 3 bases from J, the gap between germline ends came to 3 bases. This CDR3 contains 11 residues. In germline, CDR1 is MDHEN, CDR2 SYDVKM. Here the CDR3 DNA reads TGTGCCAGCAGCCGCAAAAACATTCAGTACTTC. Amino acids: CASSRKNIQYF.

The rearrangement joins TRBV7-2 to TRBJ1-6; no definite D call. V lost 4 bases and J lost 8, with 9 bases in between. CDR3 length equals 13 residues. Germline V gene data show CDR1 as SGHTA and CDR2 as FQGNSA. CDR3 residues: CASSSLVDSPLHF. The CDR3 DNA is TGTGCCAGCAGCTCCCTTGTAGATTCACCCCTCCACTTT. The variable domain in full, completed from reference TRBV7-2 and TRBJ1-6, reads GAGVSQSPSNKVTEKGKDVELRCDPISGHTALYWYRQSLGQGLEFLIYFQGNSAPDKSGLPSDRFSAERTGGSVSTLTIQRTQQEDSAVYLCASSSLVDSPLHFGNGTRLTVT.

This rearrangement joins TRBV28 to TRBJ1-2; 10 bases align to TRBD1. Germline CDR1 and CDR2: MDHEN and SYDVKM. The CDR3 contains 13 residues. J was trimmed by 12 bases and V by 1 base; bases with no gene match: 5. The CDR3 sequence is CASSLFGTGVHTF. In DNA, the CDR3 is TGTGCCAGCAGTTTATTTGGGACAGGGGTCCACACCTTC.

This clone was detected a few times. The CDR3 DNA sequence: TGTGCCAGTAGTATGTTGTTGGACTCACCCCTCCACTTT. Translating it yields CASSMLLDSPLHF. V and J are TRBV19 and TRBJ1-6; D unclear. V lost 3 bases to trimming and J lost 10 bases, with 10 bases between them. This CDR3 spans 13 amino acids. Germline V CDR1 and CDR2: LNHDA, SQIVND (reference sequence).

The chain couples TRBV5-1 to TRBJ1-2; D is uncertain. Per germline, CDR1 SGHRS and CDR2 YFSETQ. CDR3 length: 13 residues. V dropped 0 bases and J dropped 8 bases, with 11 bases sitting between them. Here the CDR3 reads CASSLASASGYTF. DNA of the CDR3: TGCGCCAGCAGCTTGGCATCGGCTTCCGGCTACACCTTC.

This clone was observed once. The chain couples TRBV27 to TRBJ2-1, with TRBD1 matching over 7 bases. The CDR3 runs 15 residues. The J segment lost 0 bases and the V segment lost 10 bases, leaving 9 bases of the junction unmatched. From germline, CDR1 is MNHEY and CDR2 SMNVEV (reference sequence). The CDR3 sequence: CATKVRGSSYNEQFF. The CDR3 DNA is TGTGCCACAAAGGTCAGGGGGAGCTCCTACAATGAGCAGTTCTTC.

The chain recombines TRBV3-1 (or the pseudogene TRBV3-2) with TRBJ2-4, with 9 bases matching TRBD2. Trimming took 4 bases from V and 4 from J; bases not matched to a gene: 14. The CDR3 is 18 residues long. Germline V gives CDR1 LGHDT, CDR2 YNNKEL (reference sequence). CDR3 amino acids: CASSPKVTGTSSKNIQYF. The CDR3 DNA sequence: TGTGCCAGCAGCCCAAAGGTTACCGGGACTAGCAGTAAAAACATTCAGTACTTC.

V is TRBV5-1 and J is TRBJ2-2; 8 bases align to TRBD1. Germline V gene lookup returns CDR1 SGHRS and CDR2 YFSETQ. This CDR3 has 17 amino acids. V trimming: 6 bases; J trimming: 3 bases; junction bases outside the gene matches: 13. The CDR3 region is CASTPYYETGDTGELFF. CDR3 in DNA: TGCGCCAGCACCCCATATTACGAGACAGGGGACACCGGGGAGCTGTTTTTT.

The chain has TRBV27 and TRBJ2-7; D may be TRBD2 (7 bases). Trimming removed 0 bases from V and 2 bases from J, with 14 bases in between. This CDR3 has 16 residues. The V gene's germline CDR1 is MNHEY and CDR2 SMNVEV (reference sequence). The CDR3 DNA reads TGTGCCAGCAGTTTATCGGGGGCTAGCGGAGCCTACGAGCAGTACTTC. The encoded protein is CASSLSGASGAYEQYF.

CDR3 sequence (DNA): TGCGCCAGCAGCTTGGGGACTAGCGGGCCCCAAGAGACCCAGTACTTC. Translated: CASSLGTSGPQETQYF. The chain employs TRBV5-1 and TRBJ2-5, with 11 bases matching TRBD2. The CDR3 runs 16 residues. Trimming took 0 bases from V and 1 from J; bases not matched to a gene: 2. CDR1 is SGHRS, CDR2 YFSETQ, per germline.

This chain joins TRBV27 and TRBJ2-3; 14 nucleotides line up with TRBD2. Per the germline V gene, CDR1 is MNHEY and CDR2 is SMNVEV (reference sequence). The CDR3 has 18 residues. The ends lost 0 bases at V and 3 bases at J; junction bases unmatched: 5. CDR3 amino acids: CASSLSPGLAGATDTQYF. DNA of the CDR3: TGTGCCAGCAGTTTATCCCCGGGACTAGCGGGAGCAACAGATACGCAGTATTTT.

This clone occurred once. Germline is not matched at one junction end, which may reflect a read error. The chain couples TRBV7-2 to TRBJ2-7; TRBD2 matches 9 bases. Looked up from germline, CDR1 is SGHTA and CDR2 is FQGNSA. This CDR3 region has 14 residues. The CDR3 is CASSLAGVNYEQYF. Written as DNA, the CDR3 is TGTGCCAGCAGTTTAGCGGGGGTCAACTACGAGCAGTACTTC.

This rearrangement joins TRBV28 to TRBJ1-4, with D possibly TRBD1 on 5 matching bases. V was trimmed by 6 bases and J by 4 bases, leaving 9 bases between them. The germline gives CDR1 MDHEN, CDR2 SYDVKM. The CDR3 has 13 amino acids. For the CDR3, the DNA is TGTGCCAGCAGAACTGACAGTAATGAAAAACTGTTTTTT. As protein: CASRTDSNEKLFF.

The chain links TRBV7-2 to TRBJ1-1; D is uncertain. The CDR3 spans 15 residues. Germline V gene data show CDR1 as SGHTA and CDR2 as FQGNSA. The V gene lost 3 bases and the J gene lost 0 bases, with 11 bases spanning the gap. CDR3 in amino acids: CASSFIGRVNTEAFF. The DNA of the CDR3 is TGTGCCAGCAGCTTTATCGGGAGGGTGAACACTGAAGCTTTCTTT.

The genes are TRBV27 and TRBJ1-1; 7 bases match TRBD1. V was clipped by 6 bases and J by 0 bases; unmatched bases: 16. The V gene's germline CDR1 is MNHEY and CDR2 SMNVEV (reference sequence). The CDR3 sequence is 18 residues long. The CDR3 region is CASSRGRDRVGMNTEAFF. The CDR3 coding sequence is TGTGCCAGCAGCCGGGGGAGAGACAGGGTCGGAATGAACACTGAAGCTTTCTTT.

The J gene is TRBJ2-7, the V gene TRBV7-2; 11 bases are shared with TRBD2. The CDR3 spans 17 residues. Germline CDR1 and CDR2: SGHTA and FQGNSA. V lost 0 bases and J lost 0; bases outside the gene matches: 4. CDR3 region: CASSLAGTSGYSYEQYF. As DNA, the CDR3 is TGTGCCAGCAGCTTAGCCGGGACTAGCGGATACTCCTACGAGCAGTACTTC.

This rearrangement joins TRBV27 to TRBJ2-7; 7 nucleotides align to TRBD1. The germline CDR1 and CDR2 sequences are MNHEY and SMNVEV (reference sequence). The CDR3 contains 16 residues. V lost 5 bases, J lost 4 bases, and 14 bases stayed unmatched. CDR3 in amino acids: CASSPQGVSVPYEQYF. CDR3 nucleotide sequence: TGTGCCAGCAGTCCGCAGGGGGTCTCCGTCCCGTACGAGCAGTACTTC.

The chain joins TRBV6-2 or TRBV6-3 to TRBJ1-5; possibly TRBD1 for D (5 bases). The V and J ends lost 1 base and 4 bases respectively, with 11 bases between them. This CDR3 contains 15 residues. Germline V gene lookup returns CDR1 MNHEY and CDR2 SVGEGT. The CDR3 protein is CASSYWQGSNQPQHF. CDR3 nucleotides: TGTGCCAGCAGTTACTGGCAGGGTTCGAATCAGCCCCAGCATTTT.

CDR3 in DNA: TGTGCCAGCAGTTACCAGCAACGGGGGGGCACTGAAGCTTTCTTT. Amino acid sequence: CASSYQQRGGTEAFF. J is TRBJ1-1 and V is TRBV6-5, with a tentative D call TRBD1 (5 bases). This CDR3 has 15 amino acids. The germline gives CDR1 MNHEY, CDR2 SVGAGI. The germline V and J ends were trimmed by 2 bases and 4 bases, with 14 bases remaining between them.

DNA for the CDR3: TGTGCCAGCAGCCACCTCTCGGCAGGGACCGGCGATTCACCCCTCCACTTT. The encoded protein is CASSHLSAGTGDSPLHF. The chain has TRBV4-2 and TRBJ1-6; perhaps TRBD1 as D (5 bases). This CDR3 contains 17 residues. CDR1 LGHNA and CDR2 YNFKEQ come from the germline V gene. Trimming cost V 3 bases and J 8 bases, with 20 bases left between them.

V is TRBV2 and J is TRBJ2-1; 9 bases fit TRBD1. The CDR3 sequence is 14 residues long. The germline V gene has CDR1 SNHLY and CDR2 FYNNEI. V lost 6 bases and J lost 3; bases outside the gene matches: 3. The CDR3: CASRDRGYYNEQFF. The CDR3 nucleotides are TGTGCCAGCAGGGACAGGGGCTACTACAATGAGCAGTTCTTC.

The chain employs TRBV6-5 and TRBJ1-5, with no clear D. Trimming removed 8 bases at V and 2 bases at J, with 16 bases between. This CDR3 region has 15 residues. Germline V gene lookup returns CDR1 MNHEY and CDR2 SVGAGI. CDR3 amino acids: CASPPPGVGNQPQHF. For the CDR3, the DNA is TGTGCCAGCCCTCCTCCGGGAGTTGGCAATCAGCCCCAGCATTTT.